The present TCR beta chain was sequenced within a study of response to subunit inactivated influenza vaccine (dated by TCRdb to about 2018). Looking at the study overall: The study used deep quantitative T cell receptor repertoire profiling to track responses to a trivalent subunit inactivated influenza vaccine. Points the paper makes about the study in general: The authors suggested that each seasonal influenza vaccination may recruit only a limited number of new T cells.

Library preparation employed RT-PCR. TCRdb shows the sequencer as Illumina HiSeq 2500. Clones were called with MiXCR by TCRdb after fastp trimmed the public reads at Q25, and only in-frame beta chains were retained. Entries are consolidated by CDR3 protein sequence, retaining the most common genes and DNA. This sample has roughly 570,000 distinct CDR3 sequences in its table, and less than 15% of those were observed once. Together, the top ten hold over 8.5% of the sample. A note on this clonotype: Its antigen has not been determined. No base qualities exist here, and no much larger clone lies one base off it.

The starting material was PBMCs from blood, obtained 12 days after vaccination. The sequence came from a man between 50 and 59 years old who received an inactivated influenza vaccine. Donor details come from another sample of the same person, matched by shared clones.

The bases are TGTGCCAGCAGCCACTTCTCTTATTCCTACAATGAGCAGTTCTTC. Translated, it gives CASSHFSYSYNEQFF. This chain joins TRBV13 to TRBJ2-1; the D gene remains uncertain. CDR1 and CDR2 are drawn from the germline V gene (reference sequence): PRHDT, FYEKMQ. Counted from cysteine to phenylalanine, this CDR3 has 15 amino acids. Only the CDR3 part of the read is kept: 45 bases, read in frame from the first base. At the junction V is shortened by 5 bases and J by 1 base, with 12 bases in between.